These T cell receptor beta chains were read from a single sample in a study of breast tumors, draining lymph nodes, adjacent tissues. Each CDR3 protein gets one entry after TCRdb re-called the multiplex PCR reads with MiXCR. In the table there are hundreds of thousands of distinct CDR3 sequences, about a third of which are singletons. Sequencing was carried out using axillary lymph node tissue. These receptor sequences come from a female donor with breast cancer. Some clones in this sample may be carry-over from other donors' samples. CDR3s include the opening cysteine and the closing phenylalanine or tryptophan. A D gene is named only where the DNA matches it firmly. Only some rows state a clone size, as once, few, many or a class for expanded clones.

TRBJ1-3 | TRBV7-6 | . | 18 | . | TGTGCCAGCAGCTCGCCGGGGGCAGGTCAAACTTCTGGAAACACCATATATTTT | CASSSPGAGQTSGNTIYF
TRBJ1-5 | TRBV19 | . | 14 | many | TGTGCCAGTAGTATTGGATGGGGTGATCAGCCCCAGCATTTT | CASSIGWGDQPQHF
TRBJ2-3 | TRBV20-1 | . | 11 | many | TGCAGTGCTAGTGGACTGGGTACGCAGTATTTT | CSASGLGTQYF
TRBJ1-2 | TRBV27 | . | 11 | . | TGTGCCCAGGGGCGGGTCTGGGGCTACACCTTC | CAQGRVWGYTF
TRBJ1-5 | TRBV2 | . | 17 | . | TGTGCCAGCAGTGAAAGGGGGACCGATTATGGCAATCAGCCCCAGCATTTT | CASSERGTDYGNQPQHF
TRBJ2-7 | TRBV18 | . | 12 | many | TGTGCCAGCTCACACGGGGACGGCGAGCAGTACTTC | CASSHGDGEQYF
TRBJ1-5 | TRBV11-2 | . | 14 | . | TGTGCCAGCAGCTTATGGGGAGGGGGGCAGCCCCAGCATTTT | CASSLWGGGQPQHF
TRBJ2-7 | TRBV30 | . | 14 | many | TGTGCCTGGAGTCGAGGAGGGATTGGGTACGAGCAGTACTTC | CAWSRGGIGYEQYF
TRBJ1-2 | TRBV2 | . | 13 | many | TGTGCCAGCAGTGATCAGGGGTATAGTGGCTACACCTTC | CASSDQGYSGYTF
TRBJ2-5 | TRBV7-9 | . | 16 | . | TGTGCCAGCAGCTTAGTTGGAGGCGGGACCCAAGAGACCCAGTACTTC | CASSLVGGGTQETQYF
TRBJ2-1 | TRBV3-1 | TRBD2 | 17 | many | TGTGCCAGCAGGCGATCACTAGCGGGAGGGCCGGACAATGAGCAGTTCTTC | CASRRSLAGGPDNEQFF
TRBJ2-2 | TRBV7-8 | TRBD2 | 15 | many | TGTGCCAGCAGCCCGCGACTAGCGGTCACCGGGGAGCTGTTTTTT | CASSPRLAVTGELFF
TRBJ2-7 | TRBV6-6 | . | 15 | . | TGTGCCAGCAAACCCGGACAGTCTGGTCACGGCGAGCAGTACTTC | CASKPGQSGHGEQYF
TRBJ2-3 | TRBV2 | TRBD1 | 16 | many | TGTGCCAGCAGTTCCGGGACAGCGTCTGATAGAGATACGCAGTATTTT | CASSSGTASDRDTQYF
TRBJ1-4 | TRBV4-1 | . | 11 | many | TGCGCCAGCAGCCGACAGGAAAAACTGTTTTTT | CASSRQEKLFF
TRBJ2-1 | TRBV6-1 | TRBD2 | 16 | few | TGTGCCACCAGGCCCGCAGGGACTAGCGGGAACAATGAGCAGTTCTTC | CATRPAGTSGNNEQFF
TRBJ2-5 | TRBV5-5 | TRBD1 | 13 | many | TGTGCCAGCAGCTCTGGGGGACAGGGGCACATATACTTC | CASSSGGQGHIYF
TRBJ2-3 | TRBV3-1 | TRBD1 | 16 | few | TGTGCCAGCAGCCAAATGGGACAGGGGAGCGCAGATACGCAGTATTTT | CASSQMGQGSADTQYF
TRBJ2-5 | TRBV2 | TRBD1 | 15 | . | TGTGCCAGCAGTGGACAGGGGGCTATTTGGGAGACCCAGTACTTC | CASSGQGAIWETQYF
TRBJ1-2 | TRBV3-1 | . | 15 | many | TGTGCCAGCAGCCAGAACGTTGGAGGCAACTATGGCTACACCTTC | CASSQNVGGNYGYTF
TRBJ2-5 | TRBV7-3 | . | 14 | many | TGTGCCAGCAGCTTAGGGGGGAGAGGGGAGACCCAGTACTTC | CASSLGGRGETQYF
TRBJ2-5 | TRBV29-1 | . | 12 | many | TGCAGCGTTGATGGGGGGTTGGAGACCCAGTACTTC | CSVDGGLETQYF
TRBJ2-3 | TRBV9 | TRBD2 | 14 | . | TGTGCCAGTCGGGGGGGGGGGGAAAAGGATACGCAGTATTTT | CASRGGGEKDTQYF
TRBJ2-5 | TRBV12-3/TRBV12-4 | . | 12 | many | TGTGCCAGCAGTTTCGCGCCCGAGACCCAGTACTTC | CASSFAPETQYF
TRBJ1-5 | TRBV25-1 | . | 12 | many | TGTGCCAGCAGTGAAGGGGATCAGCCCCAGCATTTT | CASSEGDQPQHF
TRBJ1-4 | TRBV29-1 | . | 13 | . | TGCAGCGTTGGCGGAGGGCCTAATGAAAAACTGTTTTTT | CSVGGGPNEKLFF
TRBJ2-5 | TRBV11-3 | TRBD2 | 16 | many | TGTGCCAGCAGCCCTAACCTAGCGGGAGAGGGGGGGACCCAGTACTTC | CASSPNLAGEGGTQYF
TRBJ1-1 | TRBV19 | . | 15 | few | TGTGCCAGTAGCCCGGGGAGAGGGGCGATCACTGAAGCTTTCTTT | CASSPGRGAITEAFF
TRBJ2-2 | TRBV11-3 | TRBD1 | 15 | many | TGTGCCAGCAGTACCACAGGGGGCGGCCTCGGGGAGCTGTTTTTT | CASSTTGGGLGELFF
TRBJ2-1 | TRBV28 | TRBD2 | 14 | . | TGTGCCAGCAGTTTACCTAGCGGGAGGGATGAGCAGTTCTTC | CASSLPSGRDEQFF
TRBJ2-5 | TRBV7-9 | TRBD2 | 17 | many | TGTGCCAGCAGCACTTTAGCGGGAGGGAGAAGAACAGAGACCCAGTACTTC | CASSTLAGGRRTETQYF
TRBJ1-4 | TRBV6-6 | TRBD1 | 14 | many | TGTGCCAGCAGTTTTGGGACAGGGGGGGGGAAACTGTTTTTT | CASSFGTGGGKLFF
TRBJ2-1 | TRBV7-6 | . | 17 | . | TGTGCCAGCAGCTTAACCTCCGGGACGATACCCTACAATGAGCAGTTCTTC | CASSLTSGTIPYNEQFF
TRBJ1-5 | TRBV19 | TRBD1 | 15 | once | TGTGCCAGTACCGACAGGGCCCCCAGCAATCAGCCCCAGCATTTT | CASTDRAPSNQPQHF
TRBJ2-1 | TRBV18 | . | 12 | many | TGTGCCAGCTCCCTAGACGTGATTGAGCAGTTCTTC | CASSLDVIEQFF
TRBJ2-1 | TRBV20-1 | TRBD1 | 15 | . | TGCAGTGCTATCCTAGACAGGGGGACCCCCAATGAGCAGTTCTTC | CSAILDRGTPNEQFF
TRBJ2-5 | TRBV5-1 | . | 14 | few | TGCGCCAGCAGCCGGATGGATCCCCAAGACACCCAGTACTTC | CASSRMDPQDTQYF
TRBJ1-4 | TRBV20-1 | TRBD1 | 17 | many | TGCAGTGCTACGGCCGGGACAGGGATTGCAACTAATGAAAAACTGTTTTTT | CSATAGTGIATNEKLFF
TRBJ2-3 | TRBV7-9 | TRBD2 | 16 | . | TGTGCCAGCAGCGGGGGGGCGGGAGGGGTTACAGATACGCAGTATTTT | CASSGGAGGVTDTQYF
TRBJ2-2 | TRBV3-1 | TRBD2 | 16 | . | TGTGCCAGCAGCCAAGGGACTAGCGGGTGGTCCGGGGAGCTGTTTTTT | CASSQGTSGWSGELFF
TRBJ1-2 | TRBV2 | . | 12 | many | TGTGCCAGCAGTTACAGGGCGGGTGGCTACACCTTC | CASSYRAGGYTF
TRBJ2-7 | TRBV5-6 | . | 15 | . | TGTGCCAGCAGCTTGGGACCCACACTCTCTTACGAGCAGTACTTC | CASSLGPTLSYEQYF
TRBJ2-3 | TRBV5-1 | TRBD1 | 15 | . | TGCGCCAGCAGCTTGGCGGGGACAGACTACAATGAGCAGTATTTT | CASSLAGTDYNEQYF
TRBJ1-2 | TRBV20-1 | . | 11 | many | TGCAGTGGAGGGGAATCGGATGGCTACACCTTC | CSGGESDGYTF
TRBJ1-5 | TRBV7-2 | . | 15 | many | TGTGCCAGCAGCTTAGACGCGGCAGGTCATCAGCCCCAGCATTTT | CASSLDAAGHQPQHF
TRBJ2-1 | TRBV20-1 | . | 12 | . | TGCAGTGCTAGAGGGACCCAAATGAAGCAGTTCTTC | CSARGTQMKQFF
TRBJ1-3 | TRBV7-8 | . | 14 | many | TGTGCCAGCAGCCTGACACACTCTGGAAACACCATATATTTT | CASSLTHSGNTIYF
TRBJ2-6 | TRBV6-6 | TRBD2 | 17 | few | TGTGCCAGCAGTTCCCCTAGCGGCCCCTCTGGGGCCAACGTCCTGACTTTC | CASSSPSGPSGANVLTF
TRBJ2-3 | TRBV24-1 | . | 15 | many | TGTGCCACCAGCCCGATCGGGAGAGGTACAGATACGCAGTATTTT | CATSPIGRGTDTQYF
TRBJ2-3 | TRBV13 | . | 15 | many | TGTGCCAGCAGCTTAGATCCGTCTAGCACAGATACGCAGTATTTT | CASSLDPSSTDTQYF
TRBJ1-2 | TRBV12-3/TRBV12-4 | . | 13 | many | TGTGCCAGCACGGCCGGGGGTTCTCTTGGCTACACCTTC | CASTAGGSLGYTF
TRBJ2-7 | TRBV7-6 | . | 14 | . | TGTGCCAGCAGCTTATCGATGTCGGGGTACGAGCAGTACTTC | CASSLSMSGYEQYF
TRBJ2-2 | TRBV2 | TRBD2 | 18 | . | TGTGCCAGCAGGCTGGGACTAGCGGGAGGGCCCCACACCGGGGAGCTGTTTTTT | CASRLGLAGGPHTGELFF
TRBJ2-2 | TRBV30 | . | 14 | many | TGTGCCTGGAGTGCGGCGGAATTCACCGGGGAGCTGTTTTTT | CAWSAAEFTGELFF
TRBJ1-4 | TRBV6-1 | . | 15 | . | TGTGCCAGCAGTGTTCTAGGACCAACTAATGAAAAACTGTTTTTT | CASSVLGPTNEKLFF